The TCR beta chain under discussion was sequenced for a study of T cell responses to AZD1222 COVID-19 vaccine. Overall study findings and caveats: Clonal diversity may have been underestimated in mostly white British donors.

The CDR3 is 14 amino acids. The V segment lost 5 bases and the J segment 6 bases; nucleotides outside the gene matches: 8. Per the germline V gene, CDR1 is SGHNT and CDR2 is YENEEA. Data came from immunoSEQ multiplex PCR; TCRdb stores just in-frame clones and leaves some out. The sample includes about 150,000 clones, 85% to 90% of them seen just once. Note on this clone: Its antigen is unknown.

This chain links TRBV11-3 with TRBJ2-7; TRBD1 matches 9 bases. The source of this sequence is an adult who received the AZD1222 COVID-19 vaccine. The sample was peripheral blood, taken 28 days after the second AZD1222 dose. Here the CDR3 reads CASSPRQGGSEQYF. The CDR3 DNA sequence: TGTGCCAGCAGCCCCCGACAGGGGGGGAGCGAGCAGTACTTC.